Presented here are 29 T cell receptor beta chains from one specimen sequenced in a study of T cells in Graves' hyperthyroidism and ophthalmopathy. Amplification targeted TCR beta CDR3 regions from RNA transcripts. TCR CDR3 underwent first-round RT-PCR with the HTBI primer set. Using its own MiXCR run on the multiplex PCR reads, TCRdb lists one record per CDR3 protein. The table lists about 380,000 distinct CDR3 sequences, about 14% of them singletons. Sequences were obtained from blood. The receptors stem from a woman in her sixties with Graves' hyperthyroidism.

This clonotype has at least ten counts. The CDR3: CSATLTSGTYNEQFF. In DNA form, the CDR3 reads TGCAGTGCCACCCTGACTAGCGGGACCTACAATGAGCAGTTCTTC. This sequence joins TRBV20-1 and TRBJ2-1; TRBD2 matches at 11 bases. Germline CDR1 DFQATT, CDR2 SNEGSKA (reference sequence). Losses at the gene ends were 6 bases for V and 2 bases for J; bases not matched to a gene: 6. The CDR3 spans 15 residues.

This clonotype has just a few counts. The chain has TRBV4-1 and TRBJ1-5; D perhaps matches TRBD1 (6 bases). There are 17 residues in the CDR3. V lost 4 bases, J lost 2 bases, and 18 bases lay in between. Germline assignment: CDR1 MGHRA and CDR2 YSYEKL. Here the CDR3 reads CASSPGQGPGGNQPQHF. CDR3 nucleotides: TGCGCCAGCAGCCCCGGGCAGGGGCCCGGAGGCAATCAGCCCCAGCATTTT.

For the CDR3, the DNA is TGTGCCAGCAGTTTATGGCCCCGTGAGGACACTGAAGCTTTCTTT. Protein: CASSLWPREDTEAFF. J is TRBJ1-1 and V is TRBV27, with D uncertain. Per the germline V gene, CDR1 is MNHEY and CDR2 is SMNVEV (reference sequence). V was trimmed by 1 base and J by 3 bases, leaving 12 bases between them. The CDR3 totals 15 residues.

This clonotype was observed once. This rearrangement joins TRBV12-3 or TRBV12-4 to TRBJ2-2, with D tentatively TRBD1 (6 bases). V was trimmed by 6 bases and J by 3 bases, leaving 14 bases between them. This CDR3 spans 15 amino acids. The CDR3 nucleotides read TGTGCCAGCAGCTACAGGGACACATACACCGGGGAGCTGTTTTTT. Amino acid sequence: CASSYRDTYTGELFF.

This clonotype was picked up a small number of times. The chain is built from TRBV4-2 and TRBJ1-1; D not resolved. Trimming removed 0 bases from V and 8 bases from J, with 13 bases in between. Germline-derived CDR1 and CDR2 are LGHNA and YNFKEQ. The CDR3 covers 14 residues. In nucleotides, the CDR3 is TGTGCCAGCAGCCAAGATATAGTCGACAACGAAGCTTTCTTT. Translated: CASSQDIVDNEAFF.

In its sample, this clonotype was seen many times. This chain connects TRBV24-1 to TRBJ1-5; no reliable D call. The CDR3 is made up of 12 amino acids. Germline loops: CDR1 KGHDR, CDR2 SFDVKD. V was clipped by 0 bases and J by 12 bases, with 8 bases between them. The chain's CDR3 is CATSDLRGNQHF. CDR3 coding DNA: TGTGCCACCAGTGATTTGCGCGGCAACCAGCATTTT.

This clonotype was recorded at least ten times. The rearrangement links TRBV27 to TRBJ2-7; perhaps TRBD2 as D (5 bases). V was clipped by 5 bases and J by 7 bases, with 12 bases between them. Looked up from germline, CDR1 is MNHEY and CDR2 is SMNVEV (reference sequence). The CDR3 consists of 12 residues. CDR3 nucleotide sequence: TGTGCCAGCAGTCAGGACTTGGGGGAGCAGTACTTC. Residues: CASSQDLGEQYF.

This chain uses TRBV14 with TRBJ2-1; D is perhaps TRBD2 (6 bases). V lost 4 bases and J 7 bases, leaving 14 bases between the germline ends. Germline CDR1 and CDR2: SGHDN and FVKESK. The CDR3 spans 14 residues. The CDR3 bases are TGTGCCAGCAGCCCGAGACTAGGTTGGAATGAGCAGTTCTTC. Translation gives CASSPRLGWNEQFF.

This clonotype was counted many times. This chain joins TRBV12-3 or TRBV12-4 and TRBJ1-6, with 7 bases fitting TRBD1. V was clipped by 6 bases and J by 7 bases; unmatched bases: 3. The CDR3 length is 13 residues. The CDR3: CASSRDRNSPLHF. The CDR3 region has the DNA TGTGCCAGCAGCCGGGACAGAAATTCACCCCTCCACTTT.

In this sample, this clonotype turned up many times. The chain links TRBV6-1 to TRBJ1-2; no definite D call. The CDR3 totals 13 residues. Trimming pared 6 bases from V and 2 bases from J, leaving 10 bases between. The germline gives CDR1 MNHNS, CDR2 SASEGT. CDR3 residues: CASSFDGNYGYTF. DNA of the CDR3: TGTGCCAGCAGCTTCGACGGAAACTATGGCTACACCTTC.

This clonotype was seen at least ten times. J is TRBJ2-4 and V is TRBV9; 10 bases map to TRBD2. V dropped 4 bases and J dropped 5; count of bases not matched to a gene: 12. The germline V gene encodes CDR1 SGDLS and CDR2 YYNGEE. This CDR3 has 17 amino acids. CDR3 amino acids: CASSPKRSSGSQNIQYF. The CDR3 DNA follows: TGTGCCAGCAGCCCTAAAAGATCTAGCGGGAGCCAAAACATTCAGTACTTC.

This clonotype appeared many times. This chain joins TRBV20-1 and TRBJ2-3; 8 bases align to TRBD2. This CDR3 has 14 residues. Germline CDR1 DFQATT, CDR2 SNEGSKA (reference sequence). V lost 6 bases and J lost 3; bases outside the gene matches: 8. The CDR3 sequence is CSAPVQRETDTQYF. In nucleotides, the CDR3 is TGCAGTGCACCGGTGCAGCGGGAGACAGATACGCAGTATTTT.

There are a few counts of this clonotype. The chain carries TRBV29-1 and TRBJ2-1, with 7 bases matching TRBD2. The CDR3 has 16 residues. Germline values: CDR1 SQVTM, CDR2 ANQGSEA. V was clipped by 1 base and J by 0 bases; unmatched bases: 6. The CDR3 coding sequence is TGCAGCGTTGAAGGGGGGGGTTTTAGCTCCTACAATGAGCAGTTCTTC. Its translation is CSVEGGGFSSYNEQFF.

This clonotype was seen more than once but under ten times. The genes are TRBV29-1 and TRBJ2-3; the D is unclear. Trimming removed 3 bases from V and 0 bases from J, with 10 bases in between. CDR1 SQVTM and CDR2 ANQGSEA come from the germline V gene. This CDR3 contains 14 residues. CDR3 DNA sequence: TGCAGCGTTGACGTTGGCACTAGCACAGATACGCAGTATTTT. Translated: CSVDVGTSTDTQYF.

This clonotype turned up a few times. The chain couples TRBV2 to TRBJ2-2; TRBD1 or TRBD2 may be the D gene (5 bases each). Germline lookup yields CDR1 SNHLY and CDR2 FYNNEI. V gave up 10 bases and J gave up 4 bases, with 16 bases separating them. This CDR3 is 14 amino acids long. The CDR3 coding sequence is TGTGCCAATTCCGGGACCCGGGGCACCGGGGAGCTGTTTTTT. Translating gives CANSGTRGTGELFF.

This clonotype was counted ten times or more. J is TRBJ2-1 and V is TRBV7-6; no clear D gene. Trimming removed 3 bases from V and 8 bases from J, with 5 bases in between. Germline V gene data show CDR1 as SGHVS and CDR2 as FNYEAQ. The CDR3 is 11 amino acids. The CDR3 sequence is CASSFRDEQFF. The CDR3 DNA follows: TGTGCCAGCAGCTTTAGGGATGAGCAGTTCTTC.

This clonotype was picked up a small number of times. This chain uses TRBV27 with TRBJ1-5; the D gene is possibly TRBD1 (5 bases). There are 14 residues in the CDR3. Germline CDR1 is MNHEY and CDR2 is SMNVEV (reference sequence). Trimming left V 5 bases short and J 7 bases short, with 15 bases between. CDR3 loop: CASSIREQGQPQHF. The CDR3 nucleotides read TGTGCCAGCAGTATCAGGGAGCAAGGGCAGCCCCAGCATTTT.

This clonotype was seen at least ten times. This chain joins TRBV18 and TRBJ2-2; D possibly corresponds to TRBD1 (5 bases). V was clipped by 3 bases and J by 2 bases, with 10 bases between them. Per the germline V gene, CDR1 is KGHSH and CDR2 is LQKENI. CDR3 length: 15 residues. CDR3 bases: TGTGCCAGCTCACCTTCGACAGCTAACACCGGGGAGCTGTTTTTT. Its protein product is CASSPSTANTGELFF. Full variable domain (rest looked up from reference TRBV18 and TRBJ2-2): NAGVMQNPRHLVRRRGQEARLRCSPMKGHSHVYWYRQLPEEGLKFMVYLQKENIIDESGMPKERFSAEFPKEGPSILRIQQVVRGDSAAYFCASSPSTANTGELFFGEGSRLTVL.

This clonotype was recorded at least ten times. The chain is built from TRBV27 and TRBJ2-7, with D possibly called TRBD1 or TRBD2 (5 bases each). CDR1 is MNHEY, CDR2 SMNVEV, per germline (reference sequence). Trimming stripped 3 bases from V and 2 bases from J, with 14 bases between. The CDR3 is made up of 15 amino acids. CDR3 coding DNA: TGTGCCAGCAGTTTGGGAGACAGAACTACCTACGAGCAGTACTTC. Translation: CASSLGDRTTYEQYF.

There are many counts of this clonotype. This rearrangement joins TRBV30 to TRBJ2-1; tentatively, D is TRBD2 (5 bases). Germline-derived CDR1 and CDR2 are GTSNPN and SVGIG (reference sequence). V was clipped by 3 bases and J by 2 bases, with 8 bases between them. CDR3 length: 13 amino acids. The CDR3 DNA is TGTGCCTGGAGCGGAGGAGCCTACAATGAGCAGTTCTTC. It yields the protein CAWSGGAYNEQFF.

The chain is built from TRBV6-5 and TRBJ2-7; D might be TRBD1 or TRBD2, each matching 6 bases. CDR1 MNHEY and CDR2 SVGAGI come from the germline V gene. The CDR3 has 15 amino acids. V was trimmed by 4 bases and J by 1 base, leaving 14 bases between them. The CDR3 here is CASSSGGGESYEQYF. CDR3 DNA sequence: TGTGCCAGCAGTTCCGGGGGCGGGGAGTCCTACGAGCAGTACTTC.

This clonotype was seen ten or more times. This chain joins TRBV6-5 and TRBJ2-1; 15 bases are shared with TRBD2. This CDR3 has 17 amino acids. Germline loops: CDR1 MNHEY, CDR2 SVGAGI. J gave up 10 bases and V 2 bases, and 9 bases lay outside the gene matches. In DNA, the CDR3 is TGTGCCAGCAGTTACACCGGACTAGCGGGAGGGCCCCTGGAGCAGTTCTTC. Its protein is CASSYTGLAGGPLEQFF.

Many counts were recorded for this clonotype. The chain couples TRBV30 to TRBJ1-1; 7 positions agree with TRBD1. The CDR3 contains 13 residues. Germline V gene sequence: CDR1 GTSNPN, CDR2 SVGIG (reference sequence). V was pared by 5 bases and J by 1 base, with 4 bases of the junction left unmatched. The CDR3 loop reads CAWYRGPNTEAFF. DNA of the CDR3: TGTGCCTGGTACAGGGGCCCGAACACTGAAGCTTTCTTT.

A remark on this clonotype: A much bigger clone sits one base away, suggesting this may be a read error. Here the CDR3 reads CASREQENTEALF. CDR3 in DNA: TGTGCCAGCAGGGAACAGGAGAACACTGAAGCTCTCTTT. The chain links TRBV12-3 or TRBV12-4 to TRBJ1-1, with D possibly TRBD1 on 5 matching bases. The CDR3 is made up of 13 amino acids.

As concerns this clonotype: Being one base from a much bigger clone, this may be a read error. The gene calls are TRBV20-1 and TRBJ1-5, with D possibly matching TRBD1 (5 bases). The germline V gene has CDR1 DFQATT and CDR2 SNEGSKA (reference sequence). CDR3 length equals 14 residues. The DNA of the CDR3 is TGCAATGCTAGTGAGGCGATCGGGGGGCAGCCCCAGCATTTT. It yields the protein CNASEAIGGQPQHF.

This clonotype was found many times. V and J are TRBV9 and TRBJ2-1, with TRBD2 matching over 8 bases. Germline-derived CDR1 and CDR2 are SGDLS and YYNGEE. CDR3 length: 15 residues. V shed 4 bases, J shed 6 bases, and the junction held 9 bases outside the gene matches. CDR3 sequence: CASSLTGTRGNEQFF. CDR3 nucleotides: TGTGCCAGCAGCTTGACCGGGACTAGAGGCAATGAGCAGTTCTTC.

CDR3 nucleotides: TGTGCCAGCTCACCGGCGGGAGAGGGGTACGAGCAGTACTTC. This encodes CASSPAGEGYEQYF. The V and J genes are TRBV18 and TRBJ2-7, with 7 positions matching TRBD2. The CDR3 length is 14 residues. J was trimmed by 4 bases and V by 3 bases; bases with no gene match: 6. Germline V gene sequence: CDR1 KGHSH, CDR2 LQKENI.

This clonotype was counted a single time. This may be a read error, as it is one base from a much larger clone. The V and J genes are TRBV20-1 and TRBJ1-6; a possible D gene is TRBD1 (6 bases). Trimming took off 4 bases at V and 3 bases at J, with 13 bases between the two ends. Per the germline V gene, CDR1 is DFQATT and CDR2 is SNEGSKA (reference sequence). There are 15 residues in the CDR3. The CDR3: CSATGDKGYNSPLHF. The DNA of the CDR3 is TGCAGTGCTACGGGGGACAAGGGCTATAATTCACCCCTCCACTTT.

At least ten counts were recorded for this clonotype. The J gene is TRBJ2-1, the V gene TRBV24-1; D is possibly TRBD1 or TRBD2 (7 bases each). Deletions cut 1 base from V and 3 bases from J, with 9 bases between. Germline CDR1 is KGHDR and CDR2 is SFDVKD. The CDR3 has 15 amino acids. The CDR3, as DNA: TGTGCCACCAGTGATTTCAGGGGGGGCTACAATGAGCAGTTCTTC. It specifies CATSDFRGGYNEQFF.